The 27 T cell receptor beta chains below all came from one sample that was sequenced in a study of STAT3 mutations in large granular lymphocyte leukemia. Whole-study results and caveats: Every T-cell large granular lymphocyte leukemia patient had at least one immunodominant TCR beta clonotype.

What these receptors recognize is not known. The protocol was immunoSEQ multiplex PCR, while the TCRdb copy is restricted to in-frame clones and leaves out a portion. Here the sample spans roughly 31,000 clones, 60% to 85% being singletons. Sequencing input: peripheral blood mononuclear cells. The receptors were gathered from a woman aged 50 to 65 with T-cell large granular lymphocyte leukemia. Some clones in this sample may be carry-over from other donors' samples.

The chain recombines TRBV7-9 with TRBJ2-1; D might be TRBD1 (8 bases). CDR3 length: 17 residues. Trimming took 5 bases from V and 5 from J, leaving 22 bases between them. Germline V gene sequence: CDR1 SEHNR, CDR2 FQNEAQ (reference sequence). CDR3 sequence reads: CASSPGGWGQDHNEQFF. CDR3 DNA: TGTGCCAGCAGCCCCGGGGGGTGGGGACAGGACCACAATGAGCAGTTCTTC.

J is TRBJ1-5 and V is TRBV29-1; D call uncertain. The CDR3 has 10 residues. V dropped 4 bases and J dropped 5 bases, with 3 bases sitting between them. Germline lookup yields CDR1 SQVTM and CDR2 ANQGSEA. The CDR3 coding sequence is TGCAGCGTTGGAGATCAGCCCCAGCATTTT. Encoded protein: CSVGDQPQHF.

The chain carries TRBV30 and TRBJ1-1; TRBD1 is a possible D gene (6 bases). Deletions cut 4 bases from V and 7 bases from J, with 16 bases between. This CDR3 region has 13 residues. CDR1 is GTSNPN, CDR2 SVGIG, per germline (reference sequence). This CDR3 reads CAWTPQGHDEAFF. The CDR3 DNA sequence: TGTGCCTGGACCCCCCAGGGGCATGATGAAGCTTTCTTT. The full variable domain, with the rest looked up from reference TRBV30 and TRBJ1-1, is SQTIHQWPATLVQPVGSPLSLECTVEGTSNPNLYWYRQAAGRGLQLLFYSVGIGQISSEVPQNLSASRPQDRQFILSSKKLLLSDSGFYLCAWTPQGHDEAFFGQGTRLTVV.

The gene calls are TRBV10-2 and TRBJ1-1, with TRBD1 matching over 7 bases. CDR3 length: 14 residues. J was trimmed by 1 base and V by 4 bases; bases with no gene match: 3. Germline values: CDR1 WSHSY, CDR2 SAAADI. The CDR3, as DNA: TGCGCCAGCAGTGTCGCAGGGGGGAACACTGAAGCTTTCTTT. Translated: CASSVAGGNTEAFF.

The chain recombines TRBV7-9 with TRBJ2-2; D gene unclear. The CDR3 runs to 14 residues. Looked up from germline, CDR1 is SEHNR and CDR2 is FQNEAQ (reference sequence). Trimming took off 5 bases at V and 7 bases at J, with 14 bases between the two ends. DNA of the CDR3: TGTGCCAGCAGCCGTGGGTCCGAGGTCGGGGAGCTGTTTTTT. Its protein product is CASSRGSEVGELFF.

As regards this clone: The junction shows a germline mismatch at one end, possibly a read error. The chain employs TRBV7-7 and TRBJ2-7, with 8 nucleotides matching TRBD2. Germline V gene lookup returns CDR1 SSHAT and CDR2 FNYEAQ (reference sequence). The CDR3 is made up of 15 amino acids. The chain's CDR3 is CASSPLREGLYEQYF. In nucleotides, the CDR3 is TGTGCTAGCAGCCCTCTCCGGGAGGGCCTGTACGAGCAGTACTTC.

V and J are TRBV7-8 and TRBJ1-2; unclear D gene. With 5 bases removed from V and 8 bases from J, the gap between germline ends came to 18 bases. Germline loops: CDR1 SGHVS, CDR2 FQNEAQ. This CDR3 has 14 amino acids. The CDR3 is CASSPWTGLGGYTF. The CDR3 bases are TGTGCCAGCAGCCCGTGGACGGGATTGGGGGGCTACACCTTC.

This clone appeared once. Here the CDR3 DNA reads TGTGCCAGCAGCCGTTCCGGGACAGAGAATGAAAAACTGTTTTTT. The encoded protein is CASSRSGTENEKLFF. The rearrangement uses TRBV7-9 and TRBJ1-4, with 7 bases aligning to TRBD1. The ends lost 5 bases at V and 5 bases at J; junction bases unmatched: 8. The germline V gene has CDR1 SEHNR and CDR2 FQNEAQ (reference sequence). The CDR3 contains 15 residues.

The chain employs TRBV18 and TRBJ2-3; D is undetermined. Germline-derived CDR1 and CDR2 are KGHSH and LQKENI. The CDR3 length is 17 residues. V gave up 1 base and J gave up 2 bases, with 16 bases separating them. The CDR3 protein is CASSPRVAVHFTDTQYF. The DNA for the CDR3 is TGTGCCAGCTCACCACGGGTGGCGGTGCACTTCACAGATACGCAGTATTTT.

About this clone itself: One end of the junction varies from germline; a read error may be responsible. The chain joins TRBV5-1 to TRBJ1-5, with no clear D. This CDR3 has 15 residues. Per the germline V gene, CDR1 is SGHRS and CDR2 is YFSETQ. As DNA, the CDR3 is TGCGCCAGTAGCTTGGGCGGGATTAGCAATCAGCCCCAGCATTTT. This translates into CASSLGGISNQPQHF.

This clone is a singleton in its sample. The chain joins TRBV30 to TRBJ1-2; D call uncertain. The germline CDR1 and CDR2 sequences are GTSNPN and SVGIG (reference sequence). This CDR3 spans 14 amino acids. V lost 2 bases, J lost 4 bases, and 14 bases lay in between. CDR3 DNA: TGTGCCTGGAGTCCCAGGTCCCGGGGCTATGGCTACACCTTC. Its protein is CAWSPRSRGYGYTF.

The gene calls are TRBV2 and TRBJ2-5, with 8 nucleotides matching TRBD1. Trimming took 4 bases from V and 5 from J; bases not matched to a gene: 0. Germline V lookup: CDR1 SNHLY, CDR2 FYNNEI. The length of the CDR3 is 12 residues. CDR3 DNA: TGTGCCAGCAGTGGACAGGGGGAGACCCAGTACTTC. It yields the protein CASSGQGETQYF.

The V gene is TRBV30, the J gene TRBJ2-3; 9 positions agree with TRBD2. Germline trimming cut 2 bases from V and 6 bases from J; bases unmatched to any gene: 3. Germline CDR1 is GTSNPN and CDR2 is SVGIG (reference sequence). The CDR3 sequence is 13 residues long. In nucleotides, the CDR3 is TGTGCCTGGAGTATAGCGGGAGCGGATACGCAGTATTTT. It is translated as CAWSIAGADTQYF.

This clone appeared once. The chain combines TRBV27 with TRBJ1-5; D ambiguous. CDR1 and CDR2 from the germline V gene are MNHEY and SMNVEV (reference sequence). V lost 2 bases, J lost 7 bases, and 9 bases lay in between. The CDR3 totals 13 residues. CDR3 DNA sequence: TGTGCCAGCAGTTTAGTCGGACGGCAGCCCCAGCATTTT. This translates into CASSLVGRQPQHF.

The chain recombines TRBV5-4 with TRBJ1-5; D is uncertain. Trimming took off 2 bases at V and 3 bases at J, with 12 bases between the two ends. The CDR3 extends over 15 amino acids. CDR1 and CDR2 (germline): SGHNT, YYREEE (reference sequence). CDR3 sequence reads: CASSFGGKDNQPQHF. The DNA for the CDR3 is TGTGCCAGCAGCTTCGGCGGGAAGGACAATCAGCCCCAGCATTTT.

V usage is TRBV7-9 and J usage is TRBJ2-1, with 7 bases matching TRBD1. V shed 1 base, J shed 10 bases, and the junction held 7 bases outside the gene matches. Germline lookup yields CDR1 SEHNR and CDR2 FQNEAQ (reference sequence). This CDR3 contains 14 residues. For the CDR3, the DNA is TGTGCCAGCAGCTTAGTCGACAGGGTGGGGGAGCAGTTCTTC. It yields the protein CASSLVDRVGEQFF.

V gene TRBV14 combines with J gene TRBJ2-7; no firm D call. V gave up 0 bases and J gave up 6 bases, with 12 bases separating them. The CDR3 totals 14 residues. Per germline, CDR1 SGHDN and CDR2 FVKESK. CDR3 coding DNA: TGTGCCAGCAGCCAAGAGAACGTAATCAGCGAGCAGTACTTC. Encoded protein: CASSQENVISEQYF. Complete variable domain (other parts from reference TRBV14 and TRBJ2-7): EAGVTQFPSHSVIEKGQTVTLRCDPISGHDNLYWYRRVMGKEIKFLLHFVKESKQDESGMPNNRFLAERTGGTYSTLKVQPAELEDSGVYFCASSQENVISEQYFGPGTRLTVT.

The chain carries TRBV18 and TRBJ2-7; D call uncertain. The ends were cut back, 0 bases at V and 6 bases at J, with 9 bases in the middle. Per germline, CDR1 KGHSH and CDR2 LQKENI. This CDR3 comprises 13 residues. The CDR3 bases are TGTGCCAGCTCACCACCTACTTTGTCCGAGCAGTACTTC. Protein sequence: CASSPPTLSEQYF. The whole variable domain, remainder taken from reference TRBV18 and TRBJ2-7, is NAGVMQNPRHLVRRRGQEARLRCSPMKGHSHVYWYRQLPEEGLKFMVYLQKENIIDESGMPKERFSAEFPKEGPSILRIQQVVRGDSAAYFCASSPPTLSEQYFGPGTRLTVT.

V usage is TRBV7-9 and J usage is TRBJ1-1; D not certain. The V and J ends lost 3 bases and 7 bases respectively, with 9 bases between them. The length of the CDR3 is 12 residues. In germline, CDR1 is SEHNR, CDR2 FQNEAQ (reference sequence). CDR3 DNA sequence: TGTGCCAGCAGCTTCGAGCCCCGTGAAGCTTTCTTT. Protein sequence: CASSFEPREAFF.

The rearrangement uses TRBV28 and TRBJ2-7; D not certain. CDR1 and CDR2 from the germline V gene are MDHEN and SYDVKM. V lost 2 bases and J 7 bases, leaving 6 bases between the germline ends. The CDR3 is 11 amino acids. For the CDR3, the DNA is TGTGCCAGCAGTTTACAGAGGGAGCAGTACTTC. It yields the protein CASSLQREQYF.

The count of this clone is one. At one of its ends the junction is not consistent with the germline gene, which may arise from a read error. The genes are TRBV7-7 and TRBJ2-5, with 8 positions matching TRBD2. Germline V lookup: CDR1 SSHAT, CDR2 FNYEAQ (reference sequence). The CDR3 totals 12 residues. Here the CDR3 reads CASRREGETQYF. The CDR3, as DNA: TGTGCTAGCAGACGGGAGGGGGAGACCCAGTACTTC.

This clone is large. The chain has TRBV27 and TRBJ2-3; TRBD2 agrees at 13 bases. CDR3 size: 16 residues. Germline CDR1 reads MNHEY; CDR2 reads SMNVEV (reference sequence). V was clipped by 7 bases and J by 2 bases; unmatched bases: 6. CDR3 DNA: TGTGCCAGCACCGAGGGACTAGCGGGACTCACAGATACGCAGTATTTT. Amino acids: CASTEGLAGLTDTQYF.

This clone was counted a few times. The chain couples TRBV4-1 to TRBJ2-2; D gene ambiguous. This CDR3 is built from 15 residues. The V and J ends lost 0 bases and 6 bases respectively, with 11 bases between them. Germline V gene data show CDR1 as MGHRA and CDR2 as YSYEKL. CDR3 sequence reads: CASSQDMGMAGELFF. Here the CDR3 DNA reads TGCGCCAGCAGCCAAGATATGGGGATGGCCGGGGAGCTGTTTTTT.

This clone was seen only once. This rearrangement joins TRBV18 to TRBJ2-3; D gene unclear. The germline V gene has CDR1 KGHSH and CDR2 LQKENI. The ends were cut back, 3 bases at V and 0 bases at J, with 7 bases in the middle. This CDR3 is built from 14 residues. Here the CDR3 reads CASSPPLSTDTQYF. DNA of the CDR3: TGTGCCAGCTCACCCCCCTTGAGCACAGATACGCAGTATTTT.

The chain couples TRBV2 to TRBJ2-5; D gene unclear. Trimming took off 3 bases at V and 4 bases at J, with 9 bases between the two ends. Germline assignment: CDR1 SNHLY and CDR2 FYNNEI. The CDR3 spans 13 residues. The CDR3 is CASSDYFRETQYF. The CDR3 DNA reads as TGTGCCAGCAGTGACTACTTTCGAGAGACCCAGTACTTC.

V gene TRBV4-3 combines with J gene TRBJ2-2, with 7 bases fitting TRBD1. Germline CDR1 reads LGHNA; CDR2 reads YSLEER. This CDR3 contains 17 residues. Trimming removed 8 bases from V and 6 bases from J; junction bases left unmatched: 18. In DNA form, the CDR3 reads TGCGCCAGCGGAAGGGGCCGTACAGGGGCTCGGTCCGGGGAGCTGTTTTTT. Protein: CASGRGRTGARSGELFF.

The table lists this clone with a few counts. The V and J genes are TRBV5-1 and TRBJ1-2; 7 bases agree with TRBD1. This CDR3 region has 15 residues. Per germline, CDR1 SGHRS and CDR2 YFSETQ. With 4 bases clipped from V and 3 bases from J, the junction kept 9 bases outside the gene matches. The CDR3 sequence is CASSVDRPTDYGYTF. The CDR3 bases are TGCGCCAGCAGCGTGGACAGGCCGACCGACTATGGCTACACCTTC.